The 27 T cell receptor beta chains below were found in one sample sequenced in a study of shared clonotypes between healthy human individuals. Data came from immunoSEQ multiplex PCR; TCRdb stores just in-frame clones and leaves some out. Of 2.3 million or so clones listed, 80% to 95% are singletons. Specimen: naive CD4+ T cells from PBMCs. Subset indicated: CD45RA+ positively selected. These receptors originate from a young man in good health. Some clones in this sample may be carry-over from other donors' samples.

This clone was recorded only once. J is TRBJ2-1 and V is TRBV6-1; 7 bases agree with TRBD2. V trimming: 3 bases; J trimming: 10 bases; junction bases outside the gene matches: 12. Germline V CDR1 and CDR2: MNHNS, SASEGT. This CDR3 contains 15 residues. The chain's CDR3 is CASSDIGGGPREQFF. In DNA form, the CDR3 reads TGTGCCAGCAGTGATATCGGGGGAGGGCCCCGGGAGCAGTTCTTC.

The chain uses TRBV5-1 and TRBJ2-1; D possibly corresponds to TRBD2 (6 bases). The germline V and J ends were trimmed by 4 bases and 7 bases, with 18 bases remaining between them. The CDR3 has 15 residues. Germline values: CDR1 SGHRS, CDR2 YFSETQ. The CDR3 DNA reads as TGCGCCAGCAGCCCCGGTGGCGGGAAAGGGAATGAGCAGTTCTTC. As protein: CASSPGGGKGNEQFF.

The chain uses TRBV4-2 and TRBJ2-2, with TRBD2 identical over 9 bases. CDR3 size: 20 residues. Germline V gene data show CDR1 as LGHNA and CDR2 as YNFKEQ. V was pared by 0 bases and J by 6 bases, with 17 bases of the junction left unmatched. This CDR3 reads CASSQDANRLAGEEAGELFF. Written as DNA, the CDR3 is TGTGCCAGCAGCCAAGACGCCAATCGGTTAGCGGGAGAGGAGGCCGGGGAGCTGTTTTTT.

A single count supports this clone. V gene TRBV6-4 combines with J gene TRBJ2-7; D call uncertain. Germline V gives CDR1 MRHNA, CDR2 SNTAGT. The CDR3 runs to 14 residues. The V gene lost 3 bases and the J gene lost 2 bases, with 11 bases spanning the gap. Here the CDR3 reads CASSEWFGAYEQYF. Here the CDR3 DNA reads TGTGCCAGCAGTGAATGGTTTGGGGCCTACGAGCAGTACTTC.

This chain joins TRBV4-1 and TRBJ2-3; D might be TRBD1 or TRBD2, each matching 6 bases. The V and J ends lost 1 base and 1 base respectively, with 15 bases between them. Germline assignment: CDR1 MGHRA and CDR2 YSYEKL. There are 17 residues in the CDR3. CDR3 nucleotides: TGCGCCAGCAGCCAAGGATGGACCGGGGGCCGCACAGATACGCAGTATTTT. This gives the protein CASSQGWTGGRTDTQYF.

The genes are TRBV7-2 and TRBJ2-1; 7 nucleotides agree with TRBD2. Germline CDR1 is SGHTA and CDR2 is FQGNSA. The V and J ends lost 3 bases and 0 bases, in that order; junction bases with no gene match: 2. The CDR3 has 15 residues. DNA of the CDR3: TGTGCCAGCAGCTTCGAGCGGGGCTCCTACAATGAGCAGTTCTTC. Protein sequence: CASSFERGSYNEQFF.

As concerns this clone: Different DNA sequences within this sample yield the same CDR3. The chain recombines TRBV5-4 with TRBJ2-1; D assignment may be TRBD1 or TRBD2 (5 bases each). V gave up 4 bases and J gave up 0 bases, with 8 bases separating them. The CDR3 sequence is 14 residues long. Germline V gives CDR1 SGHNT, CDR2 YYREEE (reference sequence). This CDR3 is CASSPGSSYNEQFF. The CDR3 DNA reads TGTGCCAGCAGCCCAGGGAGCTCCTACAATGAGCAGTTCTTC.

The rearrangement joins TRBV6-5 to TRBJ2-2; no clear D. Germline CDR1 and CDR2: MNHEY and SVGAGI. This CDR3 is built from 14 residues. V was trimmed by 7 bases and J by 6 bases, leaving 15 bases between them. In DNA form, the CDR3 reads TGTGCCAGCACCCAGACTTTTCATCCCGGGGAGCTGTTTTTT. Its protein product is CASTQTFHPGELFF.

V usage is TRBV6-1 and J usage is TRBJ2-1; D possibly matches TRBD1 or TRBD2 (5 bases each). The CDR3 totals 15 residues. Trimming cost V 6 bases and J 2 bases, with 14 bases left between them. Looked up from germline, CDR1 is MNHNS and CDR2 is SASEGT. In DNA form, the CDR3 reads TGTGCCAGCAGCCGTCCCGGGACGGCCTACAATGAGCAGTTCTTC. Translated: CASSRPGTAYNEQFF.

The J gene is TRBJ1-2, the V gene TRBV18; weak D call: TRBD1 (6 bases). V was clipped by 3 bases and J by 10 bases, with 12 bases between them. CDR3 length: 12 residues. Germline values: CDR1 KGHSH, CDR2 LQKENI. This chain's CDR3 is CASSPSNRDYTF. The CDR3 DNA sequence: TGTGCCAGCTCACCCTCGAACAGGGACTACACCTTC.

V and J are TRBV7-8 and TRBJ2-7; D not resolved. Germline V lookup: CDR1 SGHVS, CDR2 FQNEAQ. The V and J ends lost 5 bases and 2 bases respectively, with 16 bases between them. The CDR3 length is 15 residues. The CDR3 DNA reads TGTGCCAGCAGCCCTCTCTTAGCAGGTCCCTACGAGCAGTACTTC. Translated, it gives CASSPLLAGPYEQYF.

The chain carries TRBV5-4 and TRBJ2-3, with D unclear. CDR3 length: 13 amino acids. CDR1 SGHNT and CDR2 YYREEE come from the germline V gene (reference sequence). Trimming left V 1 base short and J 7 bases short, with 10 bases between. Written as DNA, the CDR3 is TGTGCCAGCAGCTTGCGAATAGAGCATACGCAGTATTTT. Translating gives CASSLRIEHTQYF.

The rearrangement joins TRBV5-1 to TRBJ2-1; D is perhaps TRBD1 or TRBD2 (5 bases each). Trimming stripped 0 bases from V and 6 bases from J, with 16 bases between. The CDR3 is 16 amino acids. CDR1 SGHRS and CDR2 YFSETQ come from the germline V gene. The CDR3 spells CASSLGPRSGGNEQFF. The DNA for the CDR3 is TGCGCCAGCAGCTTGGGACCCAGAAGTGGGGGCAATGAGCAGTTCTTC.

The chain links TRBV7-9 to TRBJ2-6, with D unresolved. CDR1 SEHNR and CDR2 FQNEAQ come from the germline V gene (reference sequence). CDR3 length: 12 residues. V was cut by 9 bases and J by 2 bases, with 5 bases left in between. The CDR3 loop reads CASSPGANVLTF. As DNA, the CDR3 is TGTGCCAGTAGTCCTGGGGCCAACGTCCTGACTTTC.

The chain links TRBV30 to TRBJ1-6; a weak D match, TRBD1 (5 bases). CDR1 is GTSNPN, CDR2 SVGIG, per germline (reference sequence). Between the trimmed V and J ends, which lost 4 bases and 3 bases, there was a span of 10 bases. The CDR3 totals 14 residues. The CDR3 region is CAWTQGSYNSPLHF. CDR3 coding DNA: TGTGCCTGGACCCAGGGAAGCTATAATTCACCCCTCCACTTT.

The gene calls are TRBV28 and TRBJ2-1; maybe TRBD2 (5 bases). This CDR3 is 15 amino acids long. V dropped 5 bases and J dropped 5 bases, with 16 bases sitting between them. Germline values: CDR1 MDHEN, CDR2 SYDVKM. The chain's CDR3 is CASSVGAAPNNEQFF. The CDR3, as DNA: TGTGCCAGCAGTGTGGGAGCGGCGCCCAACAATGAGCAGTTCTTC.

The chain recombines TRBV5-1 with TRBJ1-2; D is unclear. V lost 2 bases, J lost 4 bases, and 12 bases lay in between. Germline CDR1 and CDR2: SGHRS and YFSETQ. This CDR3 is 14 amino acids long. The CDR3 bases are TGCGCCAGCAGCTTAGGGTCTGGAATCTATGGCTACACCTTC. Translating gives CASSLGSGIYGYTF. Full variable domain (remainder filled in from reference TRBV5-1 and TRBJ1-2): KAGVTQTPRYLIKTRGQQVTLSCSPISGHRSVSWYQQTPGQGLQFLFEYFSETQRNKGNFPGRFSGRQFSNSRSEMNVSTLELGDSALYLCASSLGSGIYGYTFGSGTRLTVV.

This clone has a single count. The rearrangement uses TRBV28 and TRBJ1-4; D is possibly TRBD1 (5 bases). V lost 1 base and J 0 bases, leaving 12 bases between the germline ends. CDR1 is MDHEN and CDR2 is SYDVKM in the germline V gene. This CDR3 has 17 residues. For the CDR3, the DNA is TGTGCCAGCAGTTTATTGACAGCCTTTGCAACTAATGAAAAACTGTTTTTT. This sequence encodes CASSLLTAFATNEKLFF. Using reference TRBV28 and TRBJ1-4 for the parts outside the CDR3, the full variable domain is DVKVTQSSRYLVKRTGEKVFLECVQDMDHENMFWYRQDPGLGLRLIYFSYDVKMKEKGDIPEGYSVSREKKERFSLILESASTNQTSMYLCASSLLTAFATNEKLFFGSGTQLSVL.

With regard to this clone: Other DNA sequences in this specimen translate into the identical CDR3. This sequence joins TRBV12-5 and TRBJ2-3; D remains ambiguous. CDR1 and CDR2 (germline): LGHNT, FRNRAP. CDR3 size: 12 residues. V was shortened by 6 bases and J by 6 bases, with 10 bases between the two germline ends. The CDR3 DNA reads TGTGCTAGTGGCCCGCCTGGGGATACGCAGTATTTT. This codes for CASGPPGDTQYF.

Concerning this clone: The same CDR3 arises from other DNA sequences in this sample as well. The V and J genes are TRBV18 and TRBJ2-5, with D possibly TRBD1 on 6 matching bases. The CDR3 length is 14 residues. The V gene's germline CDR1 is KGHSH and CDR2 LQKENI. V lost 3 bases to trimming and J lost 2 bases, with 10 bases between them. The CDR3 DNA reads TGTGCCAGCTCACCGGGACACATACAAGAGACCCAGTACTTC. The encoded protein is CASSPGHIQETQYF.

This rearrangement joins TRBV6-1 to TRBJ1-5; TRBD1 aligns across 7 bases. V dropped 4 bases and J dropped 7; count of bases not matched to a gene: 10. Germline CDR1 is MNHNS and CDR2 is SASEGT. The CDR3 runs to 15 residues. DNA for the CDR3: TGTGCCAGCAGTGGAGGGGGCGGGCGTTGGCAGCCCCAGCATTTT. Its protein is CASSGGGGRWQPQHF.

This sequence joins TRBV28 and TRBJ2-7; TRBD2 matches at 8 bases. After removal of 8 bases from V and 5 bases from J, the junction contained 8 bases not matched to a gene. In germline, CDR1 is MDHEN, CDR2 SYDVKM. The CDR3 is 13 amino acids. The CDR3 nucleotides read TGTGCCAGCCAGCCGGGAGGGATCGACGAGCAGTACTTC. It yields the protein CASQPGGIDEQYF. Filled out from reference TRBV28 and TRBJ2-7, the complete variable domain reads DVKVTQSSRYLVKRTGEKVFLECVQDMDHENMFWYRQDPGLGLRLIYFSYDVKMKEKGDIPEGYSVSREKKERFSLILESASTNQTSMYLCASQPGGIDEQYFGPGTRLTVT.

The chain joins TRBV4-1 to TRBJ2-3, with 7 positions matching TRBD2. CDR3 length: 17 residues. Germline loops: CDR1 MGHRA, CDR2 YSYEKL. V was pared by 0 bases and J by 4 bases, with 10 bases of the junction left unmatched. CDR3 DNA: TGCGCCAGCAGCCAAGATAGGGGCGGGAGCGGTGCAGATACGCAGTATTTT. It codes for CASSQDRGGSGADTQYF.

The chain has TRBV7-2 and TRBJ2-2, with D maybe TRBD2 (6 bases). With 5 bases removed from V and 8 bases from J, the gap between germline ends came to 15 bases. CDR1 is SGHTA and CDR2 is FQGNSA in the germline V gene. The CDR3 contains 14 residues. The CDR3 reads CASSPAWGEGELFF. The DNA for the CDR3 is TGTGCCAGCAGCCCCGCCTGGGGGGAGGGGGAGCTGTTTTTT.

The V call is TRBV2, the J call TRBJ1-5, with 8 nucleotides matching TRBD1. With V trimmed by 5 bases and J by 3 bases, 6 bases remained unmatched. The CDR3 runs 15 residues. Germline values: CDR1 SNHLY, CDR2 FYNNEI. CDR3 amino acids: CASSPTGVPNQPQHF. CDR3 coding DNA: TGTGCCAGCAGTCCGACAGGGGTCCCCAATCAGCCCCAGCATTTT.

The V call is TRBV5-6, the J call TRBJ2-7, with D possibly TRBD2 on 6 matching bases. V lost 1 base and J 3 bases, leaving 11 bases between the germline ends. The germline V gene has CDR1 SGHDT and CDR2 YYEEEE. This CDR3 is built from 14 residues. The CDR3 nucleotides are TGTGCCAGCAGCTTGTGGGGGGATTACTACGAGCAGTACTTC. This sequence encodes CASSLWGDYYEQYF.

The chain's CDR3 is CASSFVLTSSYNEQFF. CDR3 DNA sequence: TGTGCCAGCAGCTTTGTTCTGACTAGCTCCTACAATGAGCAGTTCTTC. This chain joins TRBV7-9 and TRBJ2-1; possibly TRBD2 for D (6 bases). CDR1 is SEHNR, CDR2 FQNEAQ, per germline (reference sequence). The CDR3 covers 16 residues. The V and J ends lost 3 bases and 0 bases respectively, with 12 bases between them.